Described below is a single T cell receptor (beta chain) sequence and its context. What it recognizes is unknown. The CDR3 spans 14 residues. Losses at the gene ends were 5 bases for V and 5 bases for J; bases not matched to a gene: 8. Amplification targeted TCR beta CDR3 regions from RNA transcripts. The study used the HTBI primer set for a first-round RT-PCR of the TCR CDR3. TCRdb re-derived calls from the multiplex PCR reads in MiXCR, one entry per CDR3 protein. Among 400,000 to 550,000 distinct CDR3 sequences, roughly a quarter were seen once, and the ten largest hold approximately 10%. The source of the PBMCs was less than 12 ml of fresh peripheral blood. The entry originates in a study of T cells in Graves' hyperthyroidism and ophthalmopathy. Background on the study: Upon initial diagnosis and before any treatment, peripheral blood was collected.

General study results and limits: In blood, most of the thyroid clonotypes expanded above 0.001 were also present.

The chain carries TRBV12-3 or TRBV12-4 and TRBJ2-5; 7 bases agree with TRBD1. This clonotype was sampled from a woman aged 30 to 39 with Graves' ophthalmopathy. Sequenced: blood. CDR3 in DNA: TGTGCCAGCAGTCCTCAGGGGGTGGGGGAGACCCAGTACTTC. Its protein is CASSPQGVGETQYF.